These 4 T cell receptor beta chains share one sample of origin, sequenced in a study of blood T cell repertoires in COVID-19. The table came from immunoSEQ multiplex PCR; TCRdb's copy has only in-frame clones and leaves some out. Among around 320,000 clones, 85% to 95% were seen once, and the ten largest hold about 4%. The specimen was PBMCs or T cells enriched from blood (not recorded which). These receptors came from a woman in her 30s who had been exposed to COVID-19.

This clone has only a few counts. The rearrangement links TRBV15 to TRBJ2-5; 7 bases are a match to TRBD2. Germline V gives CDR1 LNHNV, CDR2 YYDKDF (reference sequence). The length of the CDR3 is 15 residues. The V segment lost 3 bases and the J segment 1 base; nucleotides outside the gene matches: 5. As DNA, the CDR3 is TGTGCCACCAGCAGGAGCGGGGTGTTCCAAGAGACCCAGTACTTC. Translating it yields CATSRSGVFQETQYF.

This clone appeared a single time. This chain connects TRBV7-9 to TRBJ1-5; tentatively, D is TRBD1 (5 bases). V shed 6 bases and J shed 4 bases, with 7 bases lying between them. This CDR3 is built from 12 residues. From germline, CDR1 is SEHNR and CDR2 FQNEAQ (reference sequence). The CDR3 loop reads CASSQGNQPQHF. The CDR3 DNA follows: TGTGCCAGCAGTCAGGGAAATCAGCCCCAGCATTTT.

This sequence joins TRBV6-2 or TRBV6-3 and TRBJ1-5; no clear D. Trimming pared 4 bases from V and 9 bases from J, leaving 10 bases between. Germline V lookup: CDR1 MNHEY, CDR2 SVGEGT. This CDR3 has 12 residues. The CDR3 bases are TGTGCCAGCAGTTCCTACCGGGGGCCCCAGCATTTT. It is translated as CASSSYRGPQHF.

CDR3 in amino acids: CASSYRGTEAFF. In DNA, the CDR3 is TGTGCCAGCAGCTACAGGGGAACTGAAGCTTTCTTT. The rearrangement links TRBV3-1 (or the pseudogene TRBV3-2) to TRBJ1-1, with 7 bases that match TRBD1. The CDR3 runs 12 residues. V shed 5 bases and J 5 bases; nucleotides not matched to a gene: 2. Germline V lookup: CDR1 LGHDT, CDR2 YNNKEL (reference sequence).